The source of this T cell receptor (beta chain) is a study of blood T cell repertoires in COVID-19. Study summary: Spain, Italy and the United States supplied samples that represented acute and convalescent COVID-19.

This CDR3 is built from 15 residues. Profiled with immunoSEQ multiplex PCR; TCRdb holds only in-frame clones, not every one. The sample records about 81,000 clones, 91% being singletons. Sequenced: peripheral blood. The chain employs TRBV21-1 and TRBJ2-7; the tabulated D call, TRBD2, remains unverified against the DNA. TRBV21-1 is flagged as a pseudogene. The receptor comes from a woman aged 45-60 years in a cohort sampled during active COVID-19. The CDR3 protein is CASSNASGSLYEQYF. DNA of the CDR3: TGTGCCAGCAGTAATGCTAGCGGGAGCTTATACGAGCAGTACTTC.